The clone carrying this T cell receptor beta chain was seen only once. The data belong to a study of CD8 T cells in Susac syndrome. With random hexamers, reverse transcription was performed on roughly 0.5 to 1 ug of RNA. Coverage of TCR beta CDR3 amplification by immunoSEQ multiplex PCR extended to 54 Vbeta and 13 Jbeta. Each CDR3 protein gets one entry after TCRdb re-called the immunoSEQ multiplex PCR reads with MiXCR. The sample includes about 300,000 distinct CDR3 sequences, roughly 90% of them seen just once. The germline CDR1 and CDR2 sequences are DFQATT and SNEGSKA (reference sequence). The CDR3 has 13 amino acids. V was trimmed by 6 bases and J by 1 base, leaving 13 bases between them. In the multiple sclerosis control group, patients were treatment-naive and had stable or active relapsing-remitting disease.

What was sequenced was CD8+ T cells from PBMCs. J is TRBJ2-7 and V is TRBV20-1; D is unresolved. This clonotype was sampled from a human donor with multiple sclerosis. CDR3 sequence: CSAVSQSSYEQYF. As DNA, the CDR3 is TGCAGTGCCGTCAGCCAATCGTCCTACGAGCAGTACTTC.